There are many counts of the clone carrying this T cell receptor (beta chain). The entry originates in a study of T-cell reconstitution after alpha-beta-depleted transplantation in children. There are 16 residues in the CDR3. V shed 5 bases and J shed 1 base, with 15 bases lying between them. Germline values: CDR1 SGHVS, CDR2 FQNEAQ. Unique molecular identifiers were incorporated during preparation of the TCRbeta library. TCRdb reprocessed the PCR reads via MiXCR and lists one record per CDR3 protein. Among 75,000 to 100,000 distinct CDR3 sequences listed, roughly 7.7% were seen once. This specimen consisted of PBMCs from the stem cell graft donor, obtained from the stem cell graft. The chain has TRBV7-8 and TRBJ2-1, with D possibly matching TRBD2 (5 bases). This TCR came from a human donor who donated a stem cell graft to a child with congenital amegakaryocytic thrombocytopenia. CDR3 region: CASSKLDRGSYNEQFF. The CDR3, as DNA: TGTGCCAGCAGCAAACTAGACCGTGGGTCCTACAATGAGCAGTTCTTC.